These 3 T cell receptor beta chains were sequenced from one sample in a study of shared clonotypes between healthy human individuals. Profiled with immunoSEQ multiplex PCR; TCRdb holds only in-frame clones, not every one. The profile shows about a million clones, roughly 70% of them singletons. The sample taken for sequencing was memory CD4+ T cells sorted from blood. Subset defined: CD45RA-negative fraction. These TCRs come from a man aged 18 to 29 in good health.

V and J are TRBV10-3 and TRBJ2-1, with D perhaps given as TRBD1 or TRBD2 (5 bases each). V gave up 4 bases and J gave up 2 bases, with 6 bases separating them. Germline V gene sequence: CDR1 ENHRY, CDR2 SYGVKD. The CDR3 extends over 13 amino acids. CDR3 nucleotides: TGTGCCATCAGTGGGGACGCCTACAATGAGCAGTTCTTC. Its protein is CAISGDAYNEQFF.

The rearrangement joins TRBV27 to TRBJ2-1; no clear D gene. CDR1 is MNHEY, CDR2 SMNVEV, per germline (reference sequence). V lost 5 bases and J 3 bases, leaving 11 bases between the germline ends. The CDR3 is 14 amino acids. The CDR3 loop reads CASSVSLGYNEQFF. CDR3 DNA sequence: TGTGCCAGCAGTGTTTCACTCGGCTACAATGAGCAGTTCTTC.

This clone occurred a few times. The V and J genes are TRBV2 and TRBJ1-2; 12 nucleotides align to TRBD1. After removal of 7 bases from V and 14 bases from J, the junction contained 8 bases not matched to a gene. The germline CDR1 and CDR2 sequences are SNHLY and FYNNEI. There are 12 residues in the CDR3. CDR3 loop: CASMRDRGQWTF. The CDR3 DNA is TGTGCCAGCATGCGGGACAGGGGGCAGTGGACCTTC. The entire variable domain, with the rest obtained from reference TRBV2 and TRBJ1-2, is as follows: EPEVTQTPSHQVTQMGQEVILRCVPISNHLYFYWYRQILGQKVEFLVSFYNNEISEKSEIFDDQFSVERPDGSNFTLKIRSTKLEDSAMYFCASMRDRGQWTFGSGTRLTVV.